A single sample gave rise to the 27 T cell receptor beta chains below, sequenced in a study of early stage breast cancer tumors. The protocol was immunoSEQ multiplex PCR, while the TCRdb copy is restricted to in-frame clones and leaves out a portion. This sample has roughly 5,000 clones, with roughly three quarters found just once. Sequencing input: breast tumor tissue. These receptors all come from a person aged 55-75 years with breast cancer.

The chain joins TRBV7-2 to TRBJ2-7, with 7 bases fitting TRBD1. Germline V gene sequence: CDR1 SGHTA, CDR2 FQGNSA. CDR3 size: 14 residues. J gave up 6 bases and V 5 bases, and 10 bases lay outside the gene matches. The chain's CDR3 is CASSPQGMSGEQYF. Here the CDR3 DNA reads TGTGCCAGCAGCCCACAGGGGATGTCGGGCGAGCAGTACTTC.

V usage is TRBV7-9 and J usage is TRBJ1-4; the match to TRBD1 covers 7 bases. CDR1 SEHNR and CDR2 FQNEAQ come from the germline V gene (reference sequence). Trimming cost V 2 bases and J 6 bases; bases outside gene matches: 6. This CDR3 contains 15 residues. The CDR3 bases are TGTGCCAGCAGCTTACGAGGGGGCGGTTATGAAAAACTGTTTTTT. Amino acid sequence: CASSLRGGGYEKLFF.

The V call is TRBV4-1, the J call TRBJ1-5, with D perhaps TRBD1 (5 bases). The CDR3 spans 13 residues. V was trimmed by 3 bases and J by 3 bases, leaving 6 bases between them. CDR1 MGHRA and CDR2 YSYEKL come from the germline V gene. CDR3 nucleotides: TGCGCCAGCAGCCAGACAGACAATCAGCCCCAGCATTTT. Translated: CASSQTDNQPQHF.

This clone was recorded a few times. The chain uses TRBV7-8 and TRBJ2-7; TRBD1 matches at 7 bases. The V gene end was trimmed by 3 bases and the J gene end by 2 bases; junction bases not matched to a gene: 4. The germline V gene encodes CDR1 SGHVS and CDR2 FQNEAQ. The CDR3 consists of 14 residues. Written as DNA, the CDR3 is TGTGCCAGCAGCTTGACAGGGAAACCCTACGAGCAGTACTTC. Translation: CASSLTGKPYEQYF.

This clone was observed once. The chain joins TRBV6-4 to TRBJ2-3; 7 bases line up with TRBD2. The CDR3 length is 17 residues. V gave up 2 bases and J gave up 1 base; unmatched junction bases: 9. Germline V gives CDR1 MRHNA, CDR2 SNTAGT. CDR3 sequence (DNA): TGTGCCAGCAGTGACGCCGTTTCTAGCGGAGGCACAGATACGCAGTATTTT. Translation: CASSDAVSSGGTDTQYF.

In this sample, this clone turned up once. V gene TRBV18 combines with J gene TRBJ1-1; D call uncertain. This CDR3 is built from 11 residues. With 3 bases removed from V and 1 base from J, the gap between germline ends came to 0 bases. Germline CDR1 KGHSH, CDR2 LQKENI. The CDR3 coding sequence is TGTGCCAGCTCACCGAACACTGAAGCTTTCTTT. Its protein product is CASSPNTEAFF. The full variable domain, in which reference TRBV18 and TRBJ1-1 provide the parts outside the CDR3, is NAGVMQNPRHLVRRRGQEARLRCSPMKGHSHVYWYRQLPEEGLKFMVYLQKENIIDESGMPKERFSAEFPKEGPSILRIQQVVRGDSAAYFCASSPNTEAFFGQGTRLTVV.

The CDR3: CASSVYRSADTGELFF. The CDR3 nucleotides read TGTGCCAGCAGTGTTTACCGAAGCGCTGACACCGGGGAGCTGTTTTTT. The V call is TRBV6-1, the J call TRBJ2-2; D call uncertain. V shed 4 bases and J shed 3 bases, with 15 bases lying between them. This CDR3 contains 16 residues. CDR1 is MNHNS and CDR2 is SASEGT in the germline V gene.

The V and J genes are TRBV2 and TRBJ1-5; no reliable D call. Germline CDR1 and CDR2: SNHLY and FYNNEI. CDR3 length equals 10 residues. Trimming took 4 bases from V and 13 from J, leaving 8 bases between them. The CDR3 loop reads CASSGISQHF. The CDR3 DNA is TGTGCCAGCAGTGGCATCAGTCAGCATTTT.

V is TRBV27 and J is TRBJ2-7, with 16 nucleotides matching TRBD2. The V and J ends lost 4 bases and 1 base, in that order; junction bases with no gene match: 16. There are 21 residues in the CDR3. CDR1 and CDR2 (germline): MNHEY, SMNVEV (reference sequence). The chain's CDR3 is CASSWTPLPGLAGGPSYEQYF. The CDR3, as DNA: TGTGCCAGCAGTTGGACCCCTTTACCGGGACTAGCGGGAGGGCCATCCTACGAGCAGTACTTC.

The chain links TRBV29-1 to TRBJ1-5, with D possibly matching TRBD1 (5 bases). The CDR3 is 15 residues long. V was cut by 5 bases and J by 0 bases, with 14 bases left in between. CDR1 and CDR2 (germline): SQVTM, ANQGSEA. CDR3 in amino acids: CSVSQGLYSNQPQHF. The CDR3 DNA is TGCAGCGTTAGTCAGGGACTATATAGCAATCAGCCCCAGCATTTT.

This chain links TRBV11-2 with TRBJ2-5, with D perhaps matching TRBD1 or TRBD2 (5 bases each). The CDR3 runs to 11 residues. In germline, CDR1 is SGHAT, CDR2 FQNNGV. Trimming stripped 4 bases from V and 5 bases from J, with 5 bases between. CDR3 DNA sequence: TGTGCCAGCAGCTGGGGGGAGACCCAGTACTTC. This gives the protein CASSWGETQYF.

CDR3 protein: CASSLEPGGSTDTQYF. In DNA form, the CDR3 reads TGTGCCAGCAGCTTGGAGCCGGGGGGTAGCACAGATACGCAGTATTTT. This rearrangement joins TRBV5-4 to TRBJ2-3; 7 bases align to TRBD2. The V gene end was trimmed by 0 bases and the J gene end by 0 bases; junction bases not matched to a gene: 4. Per the germline V gene, CDR1 is SGHNT and CDR2 is YYREEE (reference sequence). The CDR3 runs 16 residues.

This chain joins TRBV6-5 and TRBJ1-5; D unresolved. Germline-derived CDR1 and CDR2 are MNHEY and SVGAGI. Trimming left V 5 bases short and J 7 bases short, with 18 bases between. The CDR3 consists of 15 residues. Written as DNA, the CDR3 is TGTGCCAGCAGTCCATCGGACGGTTCTTCCCAGCCCCAGCATTTT. Protein sequence: CASSPSDGSSQPQHF.

This chain uses TRBV21-1 with TRBJ2-1; the D segment call TRBD1 is taken from the table without a DNA check. TRBV21-1 is reported as a pseudogene. The CDR3 length is 15 residues. CDR3 sequence: CASSKDRGDDNEQFF. CDR3 coding DNA: TGTGCCAGCAGCAAAGACAGGGGCGACGACAATGAGCAGTTCTTC.

The rearrangement links TRBV6-1 to TRBJ2-1; D is unclear. Trimming removed 10 bases from V and 8 bases from J, with 21 bases in between. Looked up from germline, CDR1 is MNHNS and CDR2 is SASEGT. CDR3 size: 14 residues. The CDR3 coding sequence is TGTGCCAACCCCGTCTGGGCCCAACGGGATGAGCAGTTCTTC. It codes for CANPVWAQRDEQFF.

The chain combines TRBV2 with TRBJ1-4; D gene uncertain. The CDR3 runs 16 residues. V was trimmed by 3 bases and J by 0 bases, leaving 11 bases between them. Germline V gives CDR1 SNHLY, CDR2 FYNNEI. The CDR3 region is CASSDLRVPTNEKLFF. DNA for the CDR3: TGTGCCAGCAGTGATCTCAGAGTTCCAACTAATGAAAAACTGTTTTTT.

The chain couples TRBV30 to TRBJ2-3, with unresolved D. The CDR3 loop spans 13 amino acids. V was shortened by 3 bases and J by 2 bases, with 9 bases between the two germline ends. The germline V gene has CDR1 GTSNPN and CDR2 SVGIG (reference sequence). DNA of the CDR3: TGTGCCTGGAGCCTTCTTATCACAGATACGCAGTATTTT. Protein product: CAWSLLITDTQYF.

The chain uses TRBV7-8 and TRBJ2-1, with D possibly TRBD1 on 5 matching bases. Germline V CDR1 and CDR2: SGHVS, FQNEAQ. Trimming removed 7 bases at V and 7 bases at J, with 20 bases between. The length of the CDR3 is 15 residues. CDR3 DNA sequence: TGTGCCAGCAACGTTTTCGACCTGGGGCGGAATGAGCAGTTCTTC. It specifies CASNVFDLGRNEQFF.

The J gene is TRBJ2-3, the V gene TRBV4-2, with D perhaps matching TRBD2 (6 bases). The germline V and J ends were trimmed by 1 base and 3 bases, with 8 bases remaining between them. This CDR3 contains 14 residues. In germline, CDR1 is LGHNA, CDR2 YNFKEQ. Here the CDR3 DNA reads TGTGCCAGCAGCCAAGTTAGCGGAACAGATACGCAGTATTTT. It specifies CASSQVSGTDTQYF.

This clone was observed a few times. This rearrangement joins TRBV4-2 to TRBJ2-7; 12 bases agree with TRBD2. Per the germline V gene, CDR1 is LGHNA and CDR2 is YNFKEQ. The CDR3 is 17 residues long. V lost 0 bases and J lost 2; bases outside the gene matches: 5. CDR3 amino acids: CASSQEVRTSGAYEQYF. DNA for the CDR3: TGTGCCAGCAGCCAAGAGGTGAGGACTAGCGGGGCCTACGAGCAGTACTTC.

This rearrangement joins TRBV2 to TRBJ2-3, with 8 bases lining up with TRBD2. The CDR3 covers 15 residues. V shed 5 bases, J shed 2 bases, and the junction held 6 bases outside the gene matches. Germline CDR1 SNHLY, CDR2 FYNNEI. The CDR3 region has the DNA TGTGCCAGCAGTTTCTTAGCGGGGACCACAGATACGCAGTATTTT. It translates to CASSFLAGTTDTQYF.

The chain links TRBV21-1 to TRBJ2-1. TRBV21-1 is a pseudogene locus. This CDR3 has 16 amino acids. The CDR3: CASSKGKRDRNNEQFF. The CDR3 DNA follows: TGTGCCAGCAGCAAAGGCAAGCGGGACAGAAACAATGAGCAGTTCTTC.

This clone was detected only a few times. CDR3 amino acids: CASSPRIASGSSRTQYF. The CDR3 nucleotides are TGTGCCAGCTCACCACGAATTGCAAGCGGGAGTTCGCGTACGCAGTATTTT. The chain links TRBV18 to TRBJ2-3, with 8 bases matching TRBD2. CDR3 length equals 17 residues. J lost 8 bases, V lost 1 base, and 14 bases had no gene match. CDR1 KGHSH and CDR2 LQKENI come from the germline V gene.

This chain joins TRBV19 and TRBJ2-2, with D possibly matching TRBD2 (7 bases). Germline loops: CDR1 LNHDA, CDR2 SQIVND (reference sequence). This CDR3 is 14 amino acids long. The germline V and J ends were trimmed by 10 bases and 6 bases, with 18 bases remaining between them. DNA for the CDR3: TGTGCCACCTCAGAGGGGGGGCACCCCGGGGAGCTGTTTTTT. It translates to CATSEGGHPGELFF.

The V and J genes are TRBV5-5 and TRBJ1-5; 12 bases map to TRBD1. Unmatched junction bases numbered 4, after V lost 0 bases and J lost 6 bases. The CDR3 spans 16 residues. CDR1 is SGHKS, CDR2 YYEKEE, per germline (reference sequence). CDR3 sequence reads: CASSLAGTGGIQPQHF. The CDR3 coding sequence is TGTGCCAGCAGCTTGGCCGGGACAGGGGGCATTCAGCCCCAGCATTTT.

This chain uses TRBV2 with TRBJ1-5; no clear D. The CDR3 loop spans 13 amino acids. CDR1 and CDR2 (germline): SNHLY, FYNNEI. Trimming left V 3 bases short and J 2 bases short, with 5 bases between. The DNA of the CDR3 is TGTGCCAGCAGTGAGCAGGGCAATCAGCCCCAGCATTTT. It specifies CASSEQGNQPQHF.

The chain recombines TRBV6-4 with TRBJ2-3; 7 bases map to TRBD2. There are 13 residues in the CDR3. Looked up from germline, CDR1 is MRHNA and CDR2 is SNTAGT. Trimming took 6 bases from V and 4 from J; bases not matched to a gene: 4. The CDR3 DNA follows: TGTGCCAGCAGCGGGGAGGGAGCAGATACGCAGTATTTT. This gives the protein CASSGEGADTQYF.